This record covers a single T cell receptor (beta chain). The CDR3 sequence is 14 residues long. The germline CDR1 and CDR2 sequences are DFQATT and SNEGSKA (reference sequence). Trimming removed 1 base at V and 1 base at J, with 8 bases between. This specimen comes from a study of T-cell memory formation after mild COVID-19. Each CDR3 protein gets one entry after TCRdb re-called the 5' RACE reads with MiXCR. Here the sample spans almost 250,000 distinct CDR3 sequences, 15% being singletons. This clonotype originated in an adult woman who had mild COVID-19 (a few samples of this study predate the infection). Cell type and time point are not known. The specimen was PBMCs or a T cell subset sorted from them (not recorded which). The chain has TRBV20-1 and TRBJ1-3, with D perhaps TRBD1 (5 bases). The CDR3 here is CSARAAGSGNTIYF. For the CDR3, the DNA is TGCAGTGCTAGAGCCGCAGGGTCTGGAAACACCATATATTTT.